This TCR beta chain was profiled in a study of cytomegalovirus exposure and HLA in healthy donors. Study at large: An earlier analysis found 95 million to 140 million unique TCR beta sequences from about 179 million T cells. Notes on the study in general: The number of N-insertions in an Asian-associated ancestry cluster was reportedly below the approximately 700-donor mean in a later analysis. Immune exposure information comprised only CMV serostatus. When a later analysis compared HLA-associated TCR beta chains with equally common others, the HLA-associated chains turned out to be more clonally expanded and to have lower generation probabilities.

Comments on this clone: Its target is unknown.

Germline CDR1 is MNHEY and CDR2 is SVGAGI. This CDR3 comprises 12 residues. V lost 7 bases and J lost 4, with 10 bases in between. Both 60 Vbeta primers and 13 Jbeta primers went into the PCR. TCRdb's copy holds only in-frame clones and misses some; the assay was immunoSEQ multiplex PCR. The table includes more than 95,000 clones, 74% detected once. This clonotype was sampled from a man aged 35-49 years in good health and CMV-seropositive. The chain combines TRBV6-5 with TRBJ2-5; no clear D gene. The specimen sequenced was PBMCs. CDR3 bases: TGTGCCAGCACCAATACACGAGAGACCCAGTACTTC. Encoded protein: CASTNTRETQYF.